A selection of T cell receptor beta chains follows, all from one sample in a study of cytomegalovirus exposure and HLA in healthy donors. The data were produced by immunoSEQ multiplex PCR, yet TCRdb's version contains in-frame clones alone and is incomplete. The sample records approximately 150,000 clones, about three quarters being singletons. Input material: PBMCs. The receptors stem from a man in his forties or fifties in good health and CMV-seropositive. CDR3s include the opening cysteine and the closing phenylalanine or tryptophan. D genes are given only for firm matches. A clone size is listed for some rows: how often the clone was seen (once, few, many), or a class if it is expanded.

j_gene: TRBJ1-2; d_gene: TRBD1; abundance: NA; v_gene: TRBV28; CDR3nt: TGTGCCAGCAGCGCCGGGACAGGACGCAACTATGGCTACACCTTC; CDR3aa: CASSAGTGRNYGYTF
j_gene: TRBJ2-7; d_gene: NA; abundance: NA; v_gene: TRBV7-9; CDR3nt: TGTGCCAGCAGCTTGGGCGCATACGAGCAGTACTTC; CDR3aa: CASSLGAYEQYF
j_gene: TRBJ2-3; d_gene: TRBD2; abundance: NA; v_gene: TRBV7-9; CDR3nt: TGTGCCAGCAGCTTATCCGGGACTACCAGCACAGATACGCAGTATTTT; CDR3aa: CASSLSGTTSTDTQYF
j_gene: TRBJ1-1; d_gene: TRBD1; abundance: NA; v_gene: TRBV19; CDR3nt: TGTGCCAGTAGTTCTTTCCCGGGACAGGGCGCTGAAGCTTTCTTT; CDR3aa: CASSSFPGQGAEAFF
j_gene: TRBJ2-1; d_gene: TRBD1; abundance: NA; v_gene: TRBV5-6; CDR3nt: TGTGCCAGCAGCGCGAGCAGGGGGTCCACCTACAATGAGCAGTTCTTC; CDR3aa: CASSASRGSTYNEQFF
j_gene: TRBJ2-3; d_gene: TRBD2; abundance: NA; v_gene: TRBV13; CDR3nt: TGTGCCAGCAGTTTAAGCCGAGGGGCGGGAGGCACAGATACGCAGTATTTT; CDR3aa: CASSLSRGAGGTDTQYF
j_gene: TRBJ2-5; d_gene: NA; abundance: NA; v_gene: TRBV6-5; CDR3nt: TGTGCCAGCAAGACGGGTGTGGAGACCCAGTACTTC; CDR3aa: CASKTGVETQYF
j_gene: TRBJ1-1; d_gene: NA; abundance: few; v_gene: TRBV18; CDR3nt: TGTGCCAGCTCAATTGTGGGCGCTGAAGCTTTCTTT; CDR3aa: CASSIVGAEAFF
j_gene: TRBJ2-3; d_gene: TRBD2; abundance: once; v_gene: TRBV9; CDR3nt: TGTGCCAGCAGCCCGCGGGGGGATTTAGTTTCAGATACGCAGTATTTT; CDR3aa: CASSPRGDLVSDTQYF
j_gene: TRBJ2-1; d_gene: TRBD2; abundance: NA; v_gene: TRBV9; CDR3nt: TGTGCCAGCAGCGTAGTGGCGGGAGGTGCACCCCATGGGCAGTTCTTC; CDR3aa: CASSVVAGGAPHGQFF
j_gene: TRBJ2-1; d_gene: TRBD1; abundance: NA; v_gene: TRBV28; CDR3nt: TGTGCCACTCTAAGGGGGCGCAATGAGCAGTTCTTC; CDR3aa: CATLRGRNEQFF
j_gene: TRBJ2-7; d_gene: TRBD2; abundance: NA; v_gene: TRBV6-1; CDR3nt: TGTGCCAGCAGTCTCGACCCCTCTAGCGGCTACGAGCAGTACTTC; CDR3aa: CASSLDPSSGYEQYF
j_gene: TRBJ1-5; d_gene: NA; abundance: NA; v_gene: TRBV28; CDR3nt: TGTGCCAGCAGTTTATTGAGGGAAGGACAGCCCCAGCATTTT; CDR3aa: CASSLLREGQPQHF
j_gene: TRBJ2-1; d_gene: TRBD1; abundance: NA; v_gene: TRBV6-1; CDR3nt: TGTGCCAGCAGTGGGACAGGCGACTCCTACAATGAGCAGTTCTTC; CDR3aa: CASSGTGDSYNEQFF
j_gene: TRBJ2-1; d_gene: TRBD1; abundance: NA; v_gene: TRBV5-6; CDR3nt: TGTGCCAGCAGCTTTGGGGACAGGGGCTACAATGAGCAGTTCTTC; CDR3aa: CASSFGDRGYNEQFF
j_gene: TRBJ1-1; d_gene: NA; abundance: NA; v_gene: TRBV11-1; CDR3nt: TGTGCCAGCAGCCCCCTCCTGAACACTGAAGCTTTCTTT; CDR3aa: CASSPLLNTEAFF
j_gene: TRBJ2-7; d_gene: TRBD2; abundance: NA; v_gene: TRBV5-1; CDR3nt: TGCGCCAGCAGCTTATCTAGCGGGAGGTCCTACGAGCAGTACTTC; CDR3aa: CASSLSSGRSYEQYF
j_gene: TRBJ2-7; d_gene: NA; abundance: NA; v_gene: TRBV28; CDR3nt: TGTGCCAGCAGCCTAATAGCGGTGGGAAACTACGAGCAGTACTTC; CDR3aa: CASSLIAVGNYEQYF
j_gene: TRBJ2-7; d_gene: TRBD1; abundance: few; v_gene: TRBV2; CDR3nt: TGTGCCAGCAGTACAGGGGGCGAGCAGTACTTC; CDR3aa: CASSTGGEQYF
j_gene: TRBJ1-1; d_gene: NA; abundance: NA; v_gene: TRBV5-1; CDR3nt: TGCGCCAGCAGCCCGGGATTGAACACTGAAGCTTTCTTT; CDR3aa: CASSPGLNTEAFF
j_gene: TRBJ2-1; d_gene: TRBD2; abundance: once; v_gene: TRBV6-5; CDR3nt: TGTGCCAGCAGGACACTAGCGGGAGGCTACAATGAGCAGTTCTTC; CDR3aa: CASRTLAGGYNEQFF
j_gene: TRBJ2-5; d_gene: TRBD2; abundance: NA; v_gene: TRBV7-2; CDR3nt: TGTGCCAGCAGTCTGGGACTAGCGGGAGGGGAAGAGACCCAGTACTTC; CDR3aa: CASSLGLAGGEETQYF
j_gene: TRBJ2-2; d_gene: NA; abundance: NA; v_gene: TRBV5-1; CDR3nt: TGCGCCAGCAGCTTGGTCAGGGAGCTGTTTTTT; CDR3aa: CASSLVRELFF
j_gene: TRBJ2-1; d_gene: NA; abundance: NA; v_gene: TRBV10-3; CDR3nt: TGTGCCTCGGACAGCGGGAATGATCAGGAGCAGTTCTTC; CDR3aa: CASDSGNDQEQFF
j_gene: TRBJ2-2; d_gene: NA; abundance: NA; v_gene: TRBV18; CDR3nt: TGTGCCAGCTCACCACCTAGCACCCGTGGATCCGGGGAGCTGTTTTTT; CDR3aa: CASSPPSTRGSGELFF
j_gene: TRBJ1-2; d_gene: NA; abundance: NA; v_gene: TRBV2; CDR3nt: TGTGCCAGCAGCTCGGGGGAAATGCGACGAGGCTACACCTTC; CDR3aa: CASSSGEMRRGYTF
j_gene: TRBJ2-5; d_gene: TRBD1; abundance: NA; v_gene: TRBV5-8; CDR3nt: TGTGCCAGCAGCGTACCCAGGGGGAGCGGTCAAGAGACCCAGTACTTC; CDR3aa: CASSVPRGSGQETQYF
j_gene: TRBJ2-1; d_gene: TRBD2; abundance: NA; v_gene: TRBV19; CDR3nt: TGTGCCAGGCCCTGGCGGGAGGGCCTCGACAATGAGCAGTTCTTC; CDR3aa: CARPWREGLDNEQFF
j_gene: TRBJ2-3; d_gene: TRBD1; abundance: NA; v_gene: TRBV5-5; CDR3nt: TGTGCCAGCAGCACAGGAACAGGGGGCGGGACAGATACGCAGTATTTT; CDR3aa: CASSTGTGGGTDTQYF
j_gene: TRBJ2-1; d_gene: TRBD1; abundance: NA; v_gene: TRBV6-1; CDR3nt: TGTGCCAGCAGGGAGGGACAGGTATACAATGAGCAGTTCTTC; CDR3aa: CASREGQVYNEQFF
j_gene: TRBJ2-2; d_gene: TRBD1; abundance: NA; v_gene: TRBV11-3; CDR3nt: TGTGCCAGCAGCCGCATAGGGGGCGCCGCCGGGGAGCTGTTTTTT; CDR3aa: CASSRIGGAAGELFF
j_gene: TRBJ2-5; d_gene: TRBD2; abundance: once; v_gene: TRBV4-1; CDR3nt: TGCGCCAGCAGCCAAAGCCCAGCGGGAGGGGAGACCCAGTACTTC; CDR3aa: CASSQSPAGGETQYF
j_gene: TRBJ2-3; d_gene: TRBD2; abundance: NA; v_gene: TRBV19; CDR3nt: TGTGCCAGTAGTAACCTAGCGGGAGATAACACAGATACGCAGTATTTT; CDR3aa: CASSNLAGDNTDTQYF
j_gene: TRBJ2-2; d_gene: TRBD2; abundance: few; v_gene: TRBV9; CDR3nt: TGTGCCAGCAGCGTAGGGGGACTAGCGGGAAACACCGGGGAGCTGTTTTTT; CDR3aa: CASSVGGLAGNTGELFF
j_gene: TRBJ2-7; d_gene: TRBD1; abundance: NA; v_gene: TRBV5-4; CDR3nt: TGTGCCAGCAGCAAGGACAGGGGAGGATTCTACGAGCAGTACTTC; CDR3aa: CASSKDRGGFYEQYF
j_gene: TRBJ1-1; d_gene: NA; abundance: NA; v_gene: TRBV19; CDR3nt: TGTGCCAGTTTAAGAAGAGGGATCACTGAAGCTTTCTTT; CDR3aa: CASLRRGITEAFF
j_gene: TRBJ2-5; d_gene: NA; abundance: NA; v_gene: TRBV14; CDR3nt: TGTGCCAGCAGCCAGGGGACAAGCCTCCTGGAGACCCAGTACTTC; CDR3aa: CASSQGTSLLETQYF
j_gene: TRBJ2-5; d_gene: TRBD1; abundance: NA; v_gene: TRBV5-1; CDR3nt: TGCGCCAGCAGCCGGGGACAGGGGAAAGAGACCCAGTACTTC; CDR3aa: CASSRGQGKETQYF
j_gene: TRBJ2-5; d_gene: TRBD1; abundance: NA; v_gene: TRBV9; CDR3nt: TGTGCCAGCAGCGCCACAGGGGTAGAGACCCAGTACTTC; CDR3aa: CASSATGVETQYF
j_gene: TRBJ2-5; d_gene: TRBD1; abundance: NA; v_gene: TRBV29-1; CDR3nt: TGCAGCGGGAGCCGGGACAGGGGGCAGGAGACCCAGTACTTC; CDR3aa: CSGSRDRGQETQYF
j_gene: TRBJ2-5; d_gene: TRBD2; abundance: NA; v_gene: TRBV4-1; CDR3nt: TGCGCCAGCAGCCCAGGTGGAGTAGCGGGAGCACGGGAGACCCAGTACTTC; CDR3aa: CASSPGGVAGARETQYF
j_gene: TRBJ2-3; d_gene: TRBD2; abundance: NA; v_gene: TRBV29-1; CDR3nt: TGCAGCGTTGAACCAAGCGGGAGCAGCACAGATACGCAGTATTTT; CDR3aa: CSVEPSGSSTDTQYF
j_gene: TRBJ1-5; d_gene: NA; abundance: few; v_gene: TRBV7-2; CDR3nt: TGTGCCAGCAATACAGGATTTAGCAATCAGCCCCAGCATTTT; CDR3aa: CASNTGFSNQPQHF
j_gene: TRBJ2-3; d_gene: TRBD1; abundance: NA; v_gene: TRBV10-3; CDR3nt: TGTGCCTCGTCATCCACCCAGGGGGTCGATACGCAGTATTTT; CDR3aa: CASSSTQGVDTQYF
j_gene: TRBJ2-2; d_gene: TRBD2; abundance: NA; v_gene: TRBV2; CDR3nt: TGTGCCAGCAGTGGGGCTAGCGGGACCCAATTCGGAGCCGGGGAGCTGTTTTTT; CDR3aa: CASSGASGTQFGAGELFF
j_gene: TRBJ2-1; d_gene: NA; abundance: few; v_gene: TRBV9; CDR3nt: TGTGCCAGCAGGGGCCAGGCGAAGGATGAGCAGTTCTTC; CDR3aa: CASRGQAKDEQFF
j_gene: TRBJ2-2; d_gene: NA; abundance: NA; v_gene: TRBV6-6; CDR3nt: TGTGCCAGCAGTTACGGACTGGCTAACACCGGGGAGCTGTTTTTT; CDR3aa: CASSYGLANTGELFF
j_gene: TRBJ2-1; d_gene: TRBD1; abundance: NA; v_gene: TRBV6-6; CDR3nt: TGTGCCAGCAGAACAGGGGTCGCCTACAATGAGCAGTTCTTC; CDR3aa: CASRTGVAYNEQFF
j_gene: TRBJ2-3; d_gene: TRBD1; abundance: NA; v_gene: TRBV12-5; CDR3nt: TGTGCTAGTGGTTTGGGGCAGGGGGCCCCGGAGGATACGCAGTATTTT; CDR3aa: CASGLGQGAPEDTQYF
j_gene: TRBJ1-1; d_gene: NA; abundance: few; v_gene: TRBV10-3; CDR3nt: TGTGCCATCAGCGCGCCGACGGGAAACACTGAAGCTTTCTTT; CDR3aa: CAISAPTGNTEAFF
j_gene: TRBJ2-7; d_gene: TRBD2; abundance: once; v_gene: TRBV28; CDR3nt: TGTGCCAGCAGTCTCCAAGCGGGAGGGGGAGAGCAGTACTTC; CDR3aa: CASSLQAGGGEQYF
j_gene: TRBJ2-7; d_gene: NA; abundance: NA; v_gene: TRBV28; CDR3nt: TGTGCCAGCAGCGAGAGGATCCTGGAGCAGTACTTC; CDR3aa: CASSERILEQYF
j_gene: TRBJ2-6; d_gene: NA; abundance: NA; v_gene: TRBV7-9; CDR3nt: TGTGCCAGCAGCTTAGAAGGGGCTGGGGCCAACGGCCTGACTTTC; CDR3aa: CASSLEGAGANGLTF